Shown below are 3 T cell receptor beta chains from a single sample sequenced in a study of T cell responses to AZD1222 COVID-19 vaccine. The protocol was immunoSEQ multiplex PCR, while the TCRdb copy is restricted to in-frame clones and leaves out a portion. The sample shows some 110,000 clones, about nine tenths of them seen only once. Sequenced material: peripheral blood, taken 28 days after the second AZD1222 dose. The source of these receptors is an adult who received the AZD1222 COVID-19 vaccine.

This CDR3 reads CASSQGPGAYNSPLHF. Written as DNA, the CDR3 is TGTGCCAGCAGCCAAGGCCCGGGCGCCTATAATTCACCCCTCCACTTT. The gene calls are TRBV3-1 (or the pseudogene TRBV3-2) and TRBJ1-6; unclear D gene. The V end lost 1 base, the J end lost 2 bases, and 9 bases lay between the germline ends. Germline V gene lookup returns CDR1 LGHDT and CDR2 YNNKEL (reference sequence). This CDR3 has 16 residues.

V gene TRBV19 combines with J gene TRBJ1-6; no firm D call. This CDR3 has 14 residues. V shed 6 bases and J shed 11 bases, with 17 bases lying between them. CDR1 is LNHDA, CDR2 SQIVND, per germline (reference sequence). Written as DNA, the CDR3 is TGTGCCAGTAGGGCGGGCCTCGGAGGAACACCCCTCCACTTT. This translates into CASRAGLGGTPLHF.

The V and J genes are TRBV7-8 and TRBJ2-2; perhaps TRBD1 as D (6 bases). The CDR3 is made up of 16 amino acids. Germline CDR1 and CDR2: SGHVS and FQNEAQ. V lost 1 base, J lost 2 bases, and 11 bases lay in between. The CDR3 is CASSLVGARNTGELFF. DNA of the CDR3: TGTGCCAGCAGCTTAGTGGGGGCGCGAAACACCGGGGAGCTGTTTTTT. The variable domain in full, with the rest retrieved from reference TRBV7-8 and TRBJ2-2, is GAGVSQSPRYKVAKRGQDVALRCDPISGHVSLFWYQQALGQGPEFLTYFQNEAQLDKSGLPSDRFFAERPEGSVSTLKIQRTQQEDSAVYLCASSLVGARNTGELFFGEGSRLTVL.